This T cell receptor beta chain was obtained from a study of blood T cell repertoires in COVID-19. The CDR3 runs to 14 residues. Trimming took 0 bases from V and 8 from J, leaving 11 bases between them. Looked up from germline, CDR1 is MNHEY and CDR2 is SVGAGI. Per the authors' pipeline: Amplification of reference gene primers provided the estimated nucleated cell counts. Assay used: immunoSEQ multiplex PCR; TCRdb lists only in-frame clones, some missing. V and J calls and clone size are given by that table; D and trimming were obtained from the DNA. The sample carries approximately 260,000 clones, roughly 86% recorded once.

Specimen: peripheral blood. The receptor was derived from a man between 18 and 35 years old with active or convalescent COVID-19. The chain couples TRBV6-5 to TRBJ2-1; weak D call: TRBD2 (6 bases). The CDR3 sequence: CASSYSSGRHEQFF. DNA for the CDR3: TGTGCCAGCAGTTACTCGAGCGGGCGGCATGAGCAGTTCTTC.